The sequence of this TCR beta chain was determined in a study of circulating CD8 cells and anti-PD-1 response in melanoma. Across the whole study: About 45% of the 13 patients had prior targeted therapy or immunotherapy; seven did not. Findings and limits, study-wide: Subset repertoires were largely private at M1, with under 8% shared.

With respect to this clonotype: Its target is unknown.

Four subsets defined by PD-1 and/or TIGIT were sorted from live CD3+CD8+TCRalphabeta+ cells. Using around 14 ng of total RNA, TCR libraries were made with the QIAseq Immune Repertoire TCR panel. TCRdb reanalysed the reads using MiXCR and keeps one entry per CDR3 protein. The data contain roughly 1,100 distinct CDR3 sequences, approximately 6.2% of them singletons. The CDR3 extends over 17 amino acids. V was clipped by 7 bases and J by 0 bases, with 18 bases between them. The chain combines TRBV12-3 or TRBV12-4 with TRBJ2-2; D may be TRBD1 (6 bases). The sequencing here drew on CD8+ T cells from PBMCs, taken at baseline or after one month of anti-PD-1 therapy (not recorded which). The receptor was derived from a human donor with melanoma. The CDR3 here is CASTPLGRGPNTGELFF. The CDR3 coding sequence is TGTGCCAGCACCCCTCTGGGCAGGGGCCCGAACACCGGGGAGCTGTTTTTT.